The clone carrying this T cell receptor beta chain was observed a handful of times. Its antigen is not identified. This sample was included in a study of T cell responses to AZD1222 COVID-19 vaccine. Trimming cost V 11 bases and J 5 bases; bases outside gene matches: 5. Germline CDR1 LNHDA, CDR2 SQIVND (reference sequence). This CDR3 has 13 residues. Some clones are missing from TCRdb's copy, which holds only in-frame ones; the method was immunoSEQ multiplex PCR. The table has tens of thousands of clones, 65% to 85% seen once. Study outcomes and limitations: Recipients of AZD1222 seropositive at baseline numbered only six or seven. Donors were largely white British and mainly female; clonal diversity was possibly underestimated.

The TCR originated in an adult who received the AZD1222 COVID-19 vaccine. The sequencing used peripheral blood, collected 28 days after the second AZD1222 dose. V usage is TRBV19 and J usage is TRBJ2-5, with TRBD2 matching 13 bases. The CDR3 nucleotides read TGTGCCTCCGGGACTAGCGGGGTGGAGACCCAGTACTTC. It yields the protein CASGTSGVETQYF. Combining the CDR3 with reference TRBV19 and TRBJ2-5 gives the whole variable domain DGGITQSPKYLFRKEGQNVTLSCEQNLNHDAMYWYRQDPGQGLRLIYYSQIVNDFQKGDIAEGYSVSREKKESFPLTVTSAQKNPTAFYLCASGTSGVETQYFGPGTRLLVL.